The next 25 T cell receptor beta chains were all read from a single sample in a study of T cells in localized non-small cell lung cancer. Profiled with immunoSEQ multiplex PCR; TCRdb holds only in-frame clones, not every one. The table shows roughly 66,000 clones, with roughly 90% occurring only once. The sequencing used peripheral blood, collected before any cancer treatment. These receptors all come from a woman aged 40-69 years with stage I lung adenocarcinoma.

J is TRBJ2-1 and V is TRBV11-2; no definite D call. The CDR3 has 15 residues. Per the germline V gene, CDR1 is SGHAT and CDR2 is FQNNGV. The germline V and J ends were trimmed by 2 bases and 6 bases, with 14 bases remaining between them. CDR3 DNA: TGTGCCAGCAGCTTAAGGCCCAATCCCCCCAATGAGCAGTTCTTC. Translation gives CASSLRPNPPNEQFF. Supplemented by reference TRBV11-2 and TRBJ2-1, the full variable domain reads EAGVAQSPRYKIIEKRQSVAFWCNPISGHATLYWYQQILGQGPKLLIQFQNNGVVDDSQLPKDRFSAERLKGVDSTLKIQPAKLEDSAVYLCASSLRPNPPNEQFFGPGTRLTVL.

The rearrangement uses TRBV13 and TRBJ2-7, with TRBD1 as a possible D gene (7 bases). This CDR3 is built from 15 residues. The ends were cut back, 1 base at V and 4 bases at J, with 14 bases in the middle. Per germline, CDR1 PRHDT and CDR2 FYEKMQ (reference sequence). CDR3 loop: CASSLEGGAGYEQYF. CDR3 DNA sequence: TGTGCCAGCAGCTTAGAAGGGGGCGCGGGATACGAGCAGTACTTC. Filled out from reference TRBV13 and TRBJ2-7, the complete variable domain reads AAGVIQSPRHLIKEKRETATLKCYPIPRHDTVYWYQQGPGQDPQFLISFYEKMQSDKGSIPDRFSAQQFSDYHSELNMSSLELGDSALYFCASSLEGGAGYEQYFGPGTRLTVT.

The chain carries TRBV7-6 and TRBJ1-2; no definite D call. The V end lost 0 bases, the J end lost 3 bases, and 11 bases lay between the germline ends. CDR1 is SGHVS and CDR2 is FNYEAQ in the germline V gene. This CDR3 contains 15 residues. This CDR3 is CASSLAPGTDYGYTF. CDR3 coding DNA: TGTGCCAGCAGCTTAGCACCCGGTACGGACTATGGCTACACCTTC.

This chain links TRBV28 with TRBJ1-2, with D uncertain. Per germline, CDR1 MDHEN and CDR2 SYDVKM. Trimming shortened V by 9 bases and J by 4 bases, and 12 bases separated the two germline ends. The CDR3 length is 12 residues. This CDR3 reads CASRLLGYGYTF. In nucleotides, the CDR3 is TGTGCCAGTCGGTTGCTCGGCTATGGCTACACCTTC.

V is TRBV19 and J is TRBJ2-7; D uncertain. Germline V CDR1 and CDR2: LNHDA, SQIVND (reference sequence). V lost 0 bases and J lost 4, with 4 bases in between. This CDR3 is 12 amino acids long. CDR3 amino acids: CASSIEGYEQYF. In DNA, the CDR3 is TGTGCCAGTAGTATAGAGGGTTACGAGCAGTACTTC.

This sequence joins TRBV28 and TRBJ2-1, with D possibly matching TRBD2 (7 bases). Germline values: CDR1 MDHEN, CDR2 SYDVKM. This CDR3 has 15 amino acids. The V and J ends lost 11 bases and 6 bases respectively, with 23 bases between them. The CDR3 here is CASSVGGPGVNEQFF. Written as DNA, the CDR3 is TGTGCCTCCTCCGTCGGGGGGCCCGGTGTCAATGAGCAGTTCTTC.

The CDR3 region has the DNA TGTGCCAGCAGCTTAGATGCTGGGGTGGGGGGCACCATATATTTT. It encodes CASSLDAGVGGTIYF. The genes are TRBV7-7 and TRBJ1-3; TRBD1 might be the D (5 bases). With 1 base removed from V and 9 bases from J, the gap between germline ends came to 16 bases. The CDR3 sequence is 15 residues long. Germline CDR1 reads SSHAT; CDR2 reads FNYEAQ (reference sequence).

Only one count was recorded for this clone. The CDR3 here is CASSEQSGFSNQPQHF. The DNA for the CDR3 is TGTGCCAGCAGTGAACAGTCCGGATTTAGCAATCAGCCCCAGCATTTT. The chain uses TRBV6-1 and TRBJ1-5; no clear D gene. V gave up 2 bases and J gave up 0 bases, with 11 bases separating them. The CDR3 covers 16 residues. Germline-derived CDR1 and CDR2 are MNHNS and SASEGT.

This sequence joins TRBV5-1 and TRBJ1-1; no firm D call. The CDR3 runs 14 residues. Germline CDR1 SGHRS, CDR2 YFSETQ. V was clipped by 4 bases and J by 4 bases, with 14 bases between them. This CDR3 is CASSPGVAITEAFF. CDR3 nucleotides: TGCGCCAGCAGCCCTGGGGTGGCCATCACTGAAGCTTTCTTT.

This clone has only one observation. The chain uses TRBV5-1 and TRBJ2-4; TRBD1 matches at 9 bases. J gave up 2 bases and V 4 bases, and 7 bases lay outside the gene matches. Looked up from germline, CDR1 is SGHRS and CDR2 is YFSETQ. The CDR3 has 16 residues. The CDR3 sequence is CASSPGQGGTKNIQYF. Written as DNA, the CDR3 is TGCGCCAGCAGCCCGGGACAGGGAGGGACCAAAAACATTCAGTACTTC.

V usage is TRBV19 and J usage is TRBJ1-5, with 8 positions matching TRBD1. Germline loops: CDR1 LNHDA, CDR2 SQIVND (reference sequence). The CDR3 spans 16 residues. The trim removed 7 bases at V and 2 bases at J, leaving 10 bases unmatched. The CDR3 nucleotides are TGTGCCAGTACCTCTCAGGGGGCGCGTGGCAATCAGCCCCAGCATTTT. Translating gives CASTSQGARGNQPQHF. The complete variable domain, with remaining parts taken from reference TRBV19 and TRBJ1-5, reads DGGITQSPKYLFRKEGQNVTLSCEQNLNHDAMYWYRQDPGQGLRLIYYSQIVNDFQKGDIAEGYSVSREKKESFPLTVTSAQKNPTAFYLCASTSQGARGNQPQHFGDGTRLSIL.

This chain links TRBV30 with TRBJ1-2; a weak D match, TRBD1 (6 bases). Trimming stripped 0 bases from V and 5 bases from J, with 10 bases between. Germline-derived CDR1 and CDR2 are GTSNPN and SVGIG (reference sequence). The CDR3 has 13 amino acids. For the CDR3, the DNA is TGTGCCTGGAGTGTACAAGGGGGGTATGGCTACACCTTC. The encoded protein is CAWSVQGGYGYTF.

The V call is TRBV13, the J call TRBJ2-7, with 7 bases that match TRBD1. The CDR3 is 15 residues long. V shed 4 bases and J 4 bases; nucleotides not matched to a gene: 10. Germline CDR1 PRHDT, CDR2 FYEKMQ (reference sequence). The CDR3 nucleotides are TGTGCCAGCAGCTGGGGTGACAGGGTGCGGTACGAGCAGTACTTC. Protein product: CASSWGDRVRYEQYF.

This clone is a singleton in its sample. Compared with germline, one end of the junction differs, possibly owing to a read error. Other DNA sequences in the sample encode the same CDR3. The chain recombines TRBV2 with TRBJ1-5; TRBD1 might be the D (5 bases). The CDR3 extends over 11 amino acids. Germline V gene lookup returns CDR1 SNHLY and CDR2 FYNNEI. The CDR3 spells CASRVGQPQHF. The DNA of the CDR3 is TGCGCCAGCAGGGTAGGTCAGCCCCAGCATTTT.

The chain is built from TRBV28 and TRBJ1-5; no reliable D call. Looked up from germline, CDR1 is MDHEN and CDR2 is SYDVKM. The CDR3 loop spans 13 amino acids. V dropped 6 bases and J dropped 5 bases, with 11 bases sitting between them. In nucleotides, the CDR3 is TGTGCCAGCAGGGGAGTATGGGATCAGCCCCAGCATTTT. It codes for CASRGVWDQPQHF.

The chain joins TRBV5-8 to TRBJ2-1; TRBD2 agrees at 10 bases. After removal of 5 bases from V and 9 bases from J, the junction contained 5 bases not matched to a gene. In germline, CDR1 is SGHTS, CDR2 YDEGEE. The CDR3 consists of 13 residues. The CDR3 region is CASRGAGGGEQFF. The DNA of the CDR3 is TGTGCCAGCAGAGGAGCGGGAGGGGGTGAGCAGTTCTTC.

This clone was recorded once. CDR3 sequence (DNA): TGCGCCAGCAGCTTGGACAGCCTGAACACTGAAGCTTTCTTT. This codes for CASSLDSLNTEAFF. The V and J genes are TRBV5-1 and TRBJ1-1; D gene unclear. The CDR3 covers 14 residues. V was shortened by 0 bases and J by 0 bases, with 6 bases between the two germline ends. Germline V lookup: CDR1 SGHRS, CDR2 YFSETQ.

This clone has only one observation. The genes are TRBV5-8 and TRBJ1-1; 8 positions agree with TRBD1. The CDR3 totals 15 residues. V was pared by 4 bases and J by 0 bases, with 5 bases of the junction left unmatched. Germline V lookup: CDR1 SGHTS, CDR2 YDEGEE. CDR3 bases: TGTGCCAGCAGCGCCGGGACAGGCGTGAACACTGAAGCTTTCTTT. This codes for CASSAGTGVNTEAFF.

The V gene is TRBV28, the J gene TRBJ1-3, with D possibly being TRBD1 (6 bases). The CDR3 runs to 13 residues. Trimming pared 10 bases from V and 4 bases from J, leaving 14 bases between. Looked up from germline, CDR1 is MDHEN and CDR2 is SYDVKM. CDR3 bases: TGTGCCATCCTCCGGGACAAAGGAAACACCATATATTTT. Encoded protein: CAILRDKGNTIYF.

The chain is built from TRBV4-3 and TRBJ2-3; unclear D gene. V lost 0 bases and J 0 bases, leaving 7 bases between the germline ends. The CDR3 has 15 amino acids. Germline V CDR1 and CDR2: LGHNA, YSLEER. CDR3 bases: TGCGCCAGCAGCCAAGATCCCCGGAGCACAGATACGCAGTATTTT. Translating gives CASSQDPRSTDTQYF.

This sequence joins TRBV18 and TRBJ1-1; D is unclear. Germline lookup yields CDR1 KGHSH and CDR2 LQKENI. This CDR3 comprises 12 residues. V shed 6 bases and J shed 1 base, with 6 bases lying between them. Here the CDR3 reads CASSQKNTEAFF. In DNA, the CDR3 is TGTGCCAGCTCGCAAAAGAACACTGAAGCTTTCTTT. The full variable domain, in which reference TRBV18 and TRBJ1-1 provide the parts outside the CDR3, is NAGVMQNPRHLVRRRGQEARLRCSPMKGHSHVYWYRQLPEEGLKFMVYLQKENIIDESGMPKERFSAEFPKEGPSILRIQQVVRGDSAAYFCASSQKNTEAFFGQGTRLTVV.

V gene TRBV28 combines with J gene TRBJ1-5; possibly TRBD1 for D (5 bases). V was pared by 8 bases and J by 3 bases, with 17 bases between. CDR3 length equals 15 residues. Looked up from germline, CDR1 is MDHEN and CDR2 is SYDVKM. CDR3 protein: CASLPGGPFNQPQHF. CDR3 DNA: TGTGCCAGCCTCCCCGGGGGACCATTCAATCAGCCCCAGCATTTT.

This clone occurred once. The chain links TRBV7-3 to TRBJ1-2; the D gene is possibly TRBD1 (6 bases). There are 15 residues in the CDR3. V was pared by 2 bases and J by 5 bases, with 15 bases between. Per the germline V gene, CDR1 is SGHTA and CDR2 is FQGTGA. DNA of the CDR3: TGTGCCAGCAGCTTAGCGATGGGGGCATCGTATGGCTACACCTTC. Its protein is CASSLAMGASYGYTF.

V gene TRBV5-1 combines with J gene TRBJ2-2; D unclear. The CDR3 is 13 residues long. V gave up 2 bases and J gave up 4 bases, with 6 bases separating them. Germline loops: CDR1 SGHRS, CDR2 YFSETQ. The CDR3 nucleotides are TGCGCCAGCAGCTTCGACCTCACCGGGGAGCTGTTTTTT. The encoded protein is CASSFDLTGELFF. Full variable domain (rest looked up from reference TRBV5-1 and TRBJ2-2): KAGVTQTPRYLIKTRGQQVTLSCSPISGHRSVSWYQQTPGQGLQFLFEYFSETQRNKGNFPGRFSGRQFSNSRSEMNVSTLELGDSALYLCASSFDLTGELFFGEGSRLTVL.

This chain links TRBV9 with TRBJ2-2; D is unresolved. CDR1 and CDR2 from the germline V gene are SGDLS and YYNGEE. Trimming shortened V by 0 bases and J by 7 bases, and 7 bases separated the two germline ends. The CDR3 is made up of 13 amino acids. This chain's CDR3 is CASSVEIDGELFF. CDR3 nucleotide sequence: TGTGCCAGCAGCGTAGAAATTGACGGGGAGCTGTTTTTT.